This T cell receptor (beta chain) was retrieved from a study of blood T cell repertoires in COVID-19. At the level of the study: The United States, Italy and Spain supplied acute and convalescent COVID-19 samples. T cells, B-cell-depleted T cells, or PBMCs provided the cDNA or gDNA that served as material.

Assay: immunoSEQ multiplex PCR; the TCRdb copy retains only in-frame clones and omits some. Among about 170,000 clones listed, over 75% were seen once. V trimming: 3 bases; J trimming: 3 bases; junction bases outside the gene matches: 8. The CDR3 is made up of 16 amino acids. CDR1 is SGDLS and CDR2 is YYNGEE in the germline V gene. Sequencing was carried out using peripheral blood. The sequence was obtained from a man aged 60 to 69 who had recovered from COVID-19. The chain couples TRBV9 to TRBJ1-2, with 10 positions matching TRBD1. The CDR3 sequence is CASSAFGQGGDYGYTF. As DNA, the CDR3 is TGTGCCAGCAGCGCCTTCGGACAGGGGGGTGACTATGGCTACACCTTC.